This entry lists 24 T cell receptor beta chains sequenced from one sample in a study of T cells after yellow fever vaccination. Each CDR3 protein gets one entry after TCRdb re-called the 5' RACE reads with MiXCR. The table shows about 550,000 distinct CDR3 sequences, with about 19% occurring only once. The source material was PBMCs, sampled 15 days after the yellow fever booster vaccination. The source is a man aged 25 to 40 who received the YFV17D yellow fever vaccine.

The chain recombines TRBV6-1 with TRBJ2-3; the D gene could be TRBD1 or TRBD2 (5 bases each). V gave up 4 bases and J gave up 6 bases, with 14 bases separating them. The CDR3 totals 14 residues. The germline gives CDR1 MNHNS, CDR2 SASEGT. CDR3 loop: CASSAGRAGDTQYF. The CDR3 DNA is TGTGCCAGCAGTGCAGGGCGGGCCGGGGATACGCAGTATTTT.

V usage is TRBV12-3 or TRBV12-4 and J usage is TRBJ2-3; tentatively, D is TRBD1 or TRBD2 (5 bases each). The CDR3 extends over 12 amino acids. V dropped 4 bases and J dropped 7 bases, with 9 bases sitting between them. The CDR3 bases are TGTGCCAGCAGTTCGGGACCAAATACGCAGTATTTT. Protein product: CASSSGPNTQYF.

This clonotype was counted between two and nine times. The chain recombines TRBV12-3 or TRBV12-4 with TRBJ2-1; 7 bases are shared with TRBD2. V was clipped by 3 bases and J by 8 bases; unmatched bases: 7. This CDR3 has 14 residues. The CDR3 DNA is TGTGCCAGCAGTTTCGGCGGGAGTAACGATGAGCAGTTCTTC. This sequence encodes CASSFGGSNDEQFF.

The V and J genes are TRBV7-2 and TRBJ2-2, with 8 bases lining up with TRBD1. The V and J ends lost 5 bases and 7 bases, in that order; junction bases with no gene match: 6. The CDR3 is 14 amino acids. From germline, CDR1 is SGHTA and CDR2 FQGNSA. CDR3 nucleotides: TGTGCCAGCAGCCAGGACAGGGTCATCGGGGAGCTGTTTTTT. This codes for CASSQDRVIGELFF.

With regard to this clonotype: It may be a read error: a sequence one base away is much more abundant. The gene calls are TRBV5-1 and TRBJ2-1; D not certain. This CDR3 contains 13 residues. Germline V CDR1 and CDR2: SGHRS, YFSETQ. Trimming stripped 0 bases from V and 10 bases from J, with 11 bases between. The CDR3: CASSLATPQEQFF. In DNA form, the CDR3 reads TGCGCCAGCAGCTTGGCCACGCCGCAGGAGCAGTTCTTC.

The sample holds a few counts of this clonotype. The genes are TRBV4-1 and TRBJ2-5; 11 bases fit TRBD2. CDR3 length equals 15 residues. The trim removed 4 bases at V and 2 bases at J, leaving 3 bases unmatched. CDR1 is MGHRA and CDR2 is YSYEKL in the germline V gene. CDR3 DNA sequence: TGCGCCAGCAGCCTAGCGGGAGGGAAACAAGAGACCCAGTACTTC. Translation gives CASSLAGGKQETQYF.

This chain joins TRBV5-1 and TRBJ2-1; weak D call: TRBD2 (5 bases). Germline CDR1 reads SGHRS; CDR2 reads YFSETQ. The CDR3 covers 14 residues. Trimming removed 0 bases at V and 6 bases at J, with 10 bases between. The CDR3 sequence is CASSLERDGNEQFF. The CDR3 DNA follows: TGCGCCAGCAGCTTGGAGAGGGATGGCAATGAGCAGTTCTTC.

The rearrangement links TRBV29-1 to TRBJ2-3, with 11 bases fitting TRBD2. V was pared by 5 bases and J by 5 bases, with 6 bases of the junction left unmatched. Germline V lookup: CDR1 SQVTM, CDR2 ANQGSEA. This CDR3 comprises 14 residues. CDR3 DNA: TGCAGCGTTAACGGGACTAGCGGCAGAGATACGCAGTATTTT. It yields the protein CSVNGTSGRDTQYF.

The genes are TRBV4-3 and TRBJ2-3; D is unresolved. Trimming cost V 0 bases and J 1 base, with 11 bases left between them. Germline V lookup: CDR1 LGHNA, CDR2 YSLEER. The CDR3 consists of 16 residues. This CDR3 is CASSQDRSPGTDTQYF. Written as DNA, the CDR3 is TGCGCCAGCAGCCAAGATAGAAGTCCGGGCACAGATACGCAGTATTTT.

This clonotype was detected only a few times. The genes are TRBV18 and TRBJ2-5, with TRBD1 matching 7 bases. The CDR3 spans 15 residues. The V gene's germline CDR1 is KGHSH and CDR2 LQKENI. Germline trimming cut 3 bases from V and 0 bases from J; bases unmatched to any gene: 4. The DNA of the CDR3 is TGTGCCAGCTCACCTAGGGACAGTGACCAAGAGACCCAGTACTTC. Translated, it gives CASSPRDSDQETQYF.

In this sample, this clonotype turned up a few times. This chain links TRBV10-1 with TRBJ2-3, with unresolved D. This CDR3 comprises 17 residues. CDR1 WNHNN and CDR2 SYGVQD come from the germline V gene (reference sequence). V shed 2 bases and J shed 0 bases, with 15 bases lying between them. This CDR3 is CASSEAGRSSSTDTQYF. The CDR3 nucleotides read TGCGCCAGCAGTGAGGCAGGACGATCCTCTAGCACAGATACGCAGTATTTT.

This clonotype was seen a handful of times. The chain links TRBV2 to TRBJ2-1; 12 positions agree with TRBD2. Germline V lookup: CDR1 SNHLY, CDR2 FYNNEI. There are 14 residues in the CDR3. The V gene end was trimmed by 6 bases and the J gene end by 9 bases; junction bases not matched to a gene: 6. This chain's CDR3 is CASRRLAGVGEQFF. The CDR3 DNA is TGTGCCAGCAGAAGACTAGCGGGAGTCGGTGAGCAGTTCTTC.

This chain uses TRBV7-2 with TRBJ2-3; 12 nucleotides match TRBD2. Germline V gene lookup returns CDR1 SGHTA and CDR2 FQGNSA. V lost 5 bases, J lost 5 bases, and 11 bases stayed unmatched. CDR3 length: 17 amino acids. The CDR3 coding sequence is TGTGCCAGCAGCCAAAGACTAGCGGGAGCTAAATTAGATACGCAGTATTTT. Its translation: CASSQRLAGAKLDTQYF.

A few counts support this clonotype. The chain recombines TRBV7-8 with TRBJ2-1; 10 bases are a match to TRBD2. There are 15 residues in the CDR3. Germline V gene data show CDR1 as SGHVS and CDR2 as FQNEAQ. V dropped 5 bases and J dropped 4; count of bases not matched to a gene: 5. CDR3 loop: CASSDGLAAYNEQFF. The CDR3 nucleotides are TGTGCCAGCAGCGACGGACTAGCGGCATACAATGAGCAGTTCTTC.

This clonotype showed up just a few times. V and J are TRBV6-1 and TRBJ2-5; weak D call: TRBD2 (6 bases). From germline, CDR1 is MNHNS and CDR2 SASEGT. This CDR3 is 14 amino acids long. V lost 6 bases, J lost 3 bases, and 14 bases lay in between. For the CDR3, the DNA is TGTGCCAGCAGCCACCTGGGACTGGAAGAGACCCAGTACTTC. This codes for CASSHLGLEETQYF.

The chain combines TRBV15 with TRBJ1-6; D is perhaps TRBD1 (5 bases). V lost 3 bases and J lost 10, with 13 bases in between. CDR1 and CDR2 from the germline V gene are LNHNV and YYDKDF (reference sequence). The CDR3 has 14 amino acids. Written as DNA, the CDR3 is TGTGCCACCAGCAGGGGGCGGAGTTGGTCACCCCTCCACTTT. This encodes CATSRGRSWSPLHF.

The chain carries TRBV7-9 and TRBJ2-1, with TRBD1 matching over 9 bases. This CDR3 contains 15 residues. J lost 7 bases, V lost 5 bases, and 9 bases had no gene match. Germline V gene sequence: CDR1 SEHNR, CDR2 FQNEAQ (reference sequence). CDR3 sequence (DNA): TGTGCCAGCAGCCTAGGACAGGGGACCTGGAATGAGCAGTTCTTC. This gives the protein CASSLGQGTWNEQFF.

This clonotype occurred a few times. This chain uses TRBV24-1 with TRBJ2-1; D could derive from TRBD1 or TRBD2 (5 bases each). The ends were cut back, 4 bases at V and 7 bases at J, with 19 bases in the middle. The length of the CDR3 is 16 residues. Germline CDR1 reads KGHDR; CDR2 reads SFDVKD. The CDR3 loop reads CATSDSTGGNRNEQFF. In nucleotides, the CDR3 is TGTGCCACCAGTGACTCCACAGGAGGAAATAGAAATGAGCAGTTCTTC.

There are a few counts of this clonotype. This sequence joins TRBV10-3 and TRBJ1-1; TRBD1 aligns across 7 bases. The V segment lost 8 bases and the J segment 5 bases; nucleotides outside the gene matches: 5. CDR1 and CDR2 from the germline V gene are ENHRY and SYGVKD. CDR3 length: 12 amino acids. The CDR3 protein is CAICQGETEAFF. CDR3 nucleotide sequence: TGTGCCATCTGCCAGGGGGAGACTGAAGCTTTCTTT.

There are many counts of this clonotype. The chain carries TRBV7-2 and TRBJ2-7; TRBD2 agrees at 9 bases. The CDR3 is made up of 15 amino acids. Germline-derived CDR1 and CDR2 are SGHTA and FQGNSA. V dropped 3 bases and J dropped 0; count of bases not matched to a gene: 3. DNA for the CDR3: TGTGCCAGCAGCTTCCTAGCGGGGCTCTCCTACGAGCAGTACTTC. Its translation: CASSFLAGLSYEQYF.

V and J are TRBV12-3 or TRBV12-4 and TRBJ2-3, with D perhaps matching TRBD1 (5 bases). The CDR3 is 15 amino acids. Trimming removed 2 bases from V and 3 bases from J, with 12 bases in between. The CDR3 is CASSLSAGITDTQYF. CDR3 in DNA: TGTGCCAGCAGTTTAAGCGCAGGGATTACAGATACGCAGTATTTT.

This clonotype was counted between two and nine times. The chain carries TRBV30 and TRBJ1-6, with no clear D. Germline values: CDR1 GTSNPN, CDR2 SVGIG (reference sequence). The CDR3 has 11 amino acids. The V gene lost 0 bases and the J gene lost 10 bases, with 4 bases spanning the gap. CDR3 sequence: CAWSVGSPLHF. The DNA for the CDR3 is TGTGCCTGGAGTGTTGGCTCACCCCTCCACTTT.

This chain connects TRBV6-5 to TRBJ2-1; the match to TRBD2 covers 11 bases. The CDR3 contains 18 residues. V trimming: 0 bases; J trimming: 9 bases; junction bases outside the gene matches: 13. Germline CDR1 MNHEY, CDR2 SVGAGI. The CDR3 region is CASSYSTTRLAGIVEQFF. Written as DNA, the CDR3 is TGTGCCAGCAGTTACTCGACAACCAGACTAGCGGGAATCGTTGAGCAGTTCTTC.

The chain uses TRBV5-4 and TRBJ2-7; D unclear. This CDR3 spans 14 amino acids. Trimming cost V 1 base and J 3 bases, with 11 bases left between them. Germline-derived CDR1 and CDR2 are SGHNT and YYREEE (reference sequence). CDR3 coding DNA: TGTGCCAGCAGCTTGTCCCAGCCAAACTACGAGCAGTACTTC. Its translation is CASSLSQPNYEQYF.